This T cell receptor (beta chain) was documented in a study of blood T cell repertoires in COVID-19. Looking at the study overall: Samples taken during acute and convalescent COVID-19 were collected in the United States, Italy and Spain. In each case, the material was cDNA or gDNA derived from T cells, B-cell-depleted T cells, or PBMCs.

TCRdb's table, derived via immunoSEQ multiplex PCR, lists solely in-frame clones and lacks some. The sample holds fewer than 30,000 clones; 75% to 90% are singletons and the top ten take around 9.1%. The trim removed 1 base at V and 5 bases at J, leaving 15 bases unmatched. CDR3 length equals 18 residues. The germline V gene encodes CDR1 SGHTA and CDR2 FQGNSA. Input material: peripheral blood. This TCR was recovered from a man in his sixties with acute or convalescent COVID-19. The genes are TRBV7-2 and TRBJ2-7, with 9 bases aligning to TRBD2. The CDR3 DNA reads TGTGCCAGCAGCTTAGACAGTTGGGGGACTAGCTCCCGGGACGAGCAGTACTTC. It translates to CASSLDSWGTSSRDEQYF.